This T cell receptor (beta chain) stems from a study of blood T cell repertoires in COVID-19. About the study: The United States, Italy and Spain were the sources of the acute and convalescent COVID-19 samples. T cells, B-cell-depleted T cells, or PBMCs supplied cDNA or gDNA.

In the original processing: Nucleated cell counts were estimated from reference gene primer amplification. Repertoires were generated with immunoSEQ multiplex PCR, while TCRdb's copy carries only in-frame clones and drops some. Clone size and V and J calls were adopted from that table, with D and trimming inferred from the DNA. The table records 15,000 to 17,000 clones, 80% to 90% of them present only once. The CDR3 contains 18 residues. The ends lost 6 bases at V and 0 bases at J; junction bases unmatched: 16. Germline V gene data show CDR1 as WSHSY and CDR2 as SAAADI. The source material was peripheral blood. The receptor was isolated from a man between 70 and 80 years old in a cohort sampled during active COVID-19. This chain connects TRBV10-2 to TRBJ2-5; 7 nucleotides align to TRBD2. The CDR3 DNA reads TGCGCCAGCAGCAATACGTCTTGGGGGGGTGGGTACCAAGAGACCCAGTACTTC. Amino acids: CASSNTSWGGGYQETQYF.